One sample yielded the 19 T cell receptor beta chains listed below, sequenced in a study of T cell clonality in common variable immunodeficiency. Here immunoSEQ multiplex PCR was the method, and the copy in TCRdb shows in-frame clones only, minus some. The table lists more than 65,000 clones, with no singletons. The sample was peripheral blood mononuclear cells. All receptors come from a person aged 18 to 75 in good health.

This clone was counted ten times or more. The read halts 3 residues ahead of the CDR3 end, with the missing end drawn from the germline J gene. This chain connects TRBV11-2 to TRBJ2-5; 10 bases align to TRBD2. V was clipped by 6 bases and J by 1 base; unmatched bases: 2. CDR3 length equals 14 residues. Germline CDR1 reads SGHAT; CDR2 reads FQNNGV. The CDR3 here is CASRRTSGQETQYF. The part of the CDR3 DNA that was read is TGTGCCAGCAGACGGACTAGCGGCCAAGAGACC. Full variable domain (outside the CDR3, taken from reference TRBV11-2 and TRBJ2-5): EAGVAQSPRYKIIEKRQSVAFWCNPISGHATLYWYQQILGQGPKLLIQFQNNGVVDDSQLPKDRFSAERLKGVDSTLKIQPAKLEDSAVYLCASRRTSGQETQYFGPGTRLLVL.

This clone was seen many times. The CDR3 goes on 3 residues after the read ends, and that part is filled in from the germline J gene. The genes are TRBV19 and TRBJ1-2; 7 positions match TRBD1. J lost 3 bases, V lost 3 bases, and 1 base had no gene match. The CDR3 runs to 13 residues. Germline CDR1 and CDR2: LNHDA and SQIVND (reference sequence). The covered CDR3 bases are TGTGCCAGTAGTATCGGACAGGACTATGGC. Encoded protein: CASSIGQDYG. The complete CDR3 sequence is CASSIGQDYGYTF.

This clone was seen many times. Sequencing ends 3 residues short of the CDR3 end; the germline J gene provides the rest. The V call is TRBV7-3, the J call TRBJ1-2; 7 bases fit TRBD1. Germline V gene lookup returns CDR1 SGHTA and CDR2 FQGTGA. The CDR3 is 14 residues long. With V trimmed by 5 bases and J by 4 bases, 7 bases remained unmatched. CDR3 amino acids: CASSLTGEGYGYTF. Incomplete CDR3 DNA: TGTGCCAGCAGCCTTACAGGGGAAGGCTATGGC.

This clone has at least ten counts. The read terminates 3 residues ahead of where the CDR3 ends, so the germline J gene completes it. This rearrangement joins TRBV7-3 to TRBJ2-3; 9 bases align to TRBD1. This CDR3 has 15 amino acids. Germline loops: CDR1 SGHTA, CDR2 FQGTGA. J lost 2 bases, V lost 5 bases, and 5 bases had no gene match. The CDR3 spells CASSEDRGDTDTQYF. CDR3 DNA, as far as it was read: TGTGCCAGCAGCGAGGACAGGGGCGACACAGATACG.

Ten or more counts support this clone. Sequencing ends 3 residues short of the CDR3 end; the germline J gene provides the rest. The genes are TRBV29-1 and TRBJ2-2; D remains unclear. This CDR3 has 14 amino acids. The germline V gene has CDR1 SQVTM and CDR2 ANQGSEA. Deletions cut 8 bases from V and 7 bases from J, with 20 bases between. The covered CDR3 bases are TGCAGCTTCGCCTCGTCGGGTGTCAGCGGGGAG. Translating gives CSFASSGVSGE. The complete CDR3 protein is CSFASSGVSGELFF.

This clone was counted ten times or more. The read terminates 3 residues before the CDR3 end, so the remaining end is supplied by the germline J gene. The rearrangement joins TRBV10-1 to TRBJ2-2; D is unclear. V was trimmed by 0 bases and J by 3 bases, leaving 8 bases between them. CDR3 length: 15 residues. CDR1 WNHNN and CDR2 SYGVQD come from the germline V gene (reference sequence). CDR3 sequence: CASSESPFDTGELFF. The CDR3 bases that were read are TGCGCCAGCAGTGAGTCCCCTTTTGACACCGGGGAG.

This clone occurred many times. CDR3 bases read: TGCAGCGTGCGACTAGCGGGAGGGCAGATGAGCACAGATACG. It codes for CSVRLAGGQMSTDT. The complete CDR3 sequence is CSVRLAGGQMSTDTQYF. The rearrangement uses TRBV29-1 and TRBJ2-3; 14 bases align to TRBD2. The read terminates 3 residues before the CDR3 end, so the remaining end is supplied by the germline J gene. Germline CDR1 and CDR2: SQVTM and ANQGSEA. The CDR3 consists of 17 residues. Trimming cost V 6 bases and J 0 bases; bases outside gene matches: 8.

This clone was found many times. CDR3 DNA, as far as it was read: TGCGCCAGCAGCTCGGCGGGACTAGCGGCCTCCAATGAG. This translates into CASSSAGLAASNE. The whole CDR3 protein is CASSSAGLAASNEQFF. This sequence joins TRBV5-1 and TRBJ2-1; 11 bases align to TRBD2. The CDR3 end lies 3 residues beyond the end of the read and is filled in from the germline J gene. In germline, CDR1 is SGHRS, CDR2 YFSETQ. V shed 3 bases and J 6 bases; nucleotides not matched to a gene: 8. CDR3 length: 16 amino acids.

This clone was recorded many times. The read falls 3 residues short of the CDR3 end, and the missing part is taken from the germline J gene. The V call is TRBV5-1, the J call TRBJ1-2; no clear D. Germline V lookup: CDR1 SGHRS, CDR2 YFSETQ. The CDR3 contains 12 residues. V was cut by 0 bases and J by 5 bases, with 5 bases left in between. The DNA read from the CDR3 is TGCGCCAGCAGCTTGGAAGGTTATGGC. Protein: CASSLEGYG. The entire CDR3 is CASSLEGYGYTF.

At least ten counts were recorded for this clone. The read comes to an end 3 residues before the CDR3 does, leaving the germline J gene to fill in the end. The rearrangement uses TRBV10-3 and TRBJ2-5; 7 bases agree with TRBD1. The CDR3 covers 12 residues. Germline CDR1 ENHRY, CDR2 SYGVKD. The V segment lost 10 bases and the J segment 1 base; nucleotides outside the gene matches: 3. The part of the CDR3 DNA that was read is TGTGCCACCGGGACAGCCCAAGAGACC. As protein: CATGTAQET. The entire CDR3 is CATGTAQETQYF.

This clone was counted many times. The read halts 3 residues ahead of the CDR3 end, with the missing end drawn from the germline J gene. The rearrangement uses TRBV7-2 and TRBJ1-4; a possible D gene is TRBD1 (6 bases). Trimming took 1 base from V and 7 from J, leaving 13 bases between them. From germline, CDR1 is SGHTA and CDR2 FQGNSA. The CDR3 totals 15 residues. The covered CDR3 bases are TGTGCCAGCAGCTTAGGGACAGTCGTAGGTGAAAAA. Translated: CASSLGTVVGEK. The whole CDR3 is CASSLGTVVGEKLFF. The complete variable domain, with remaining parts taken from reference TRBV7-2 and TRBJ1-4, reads GAGVSQSPSNKVTEKGKDVELRCDPISGHTALYWYRQSLGQGLEFLIYFQGNSAPDKSGLPSDRFSAERTGGSVSTLTIQRTQQEDSAVYLCASSLGTVVGEKLFFGSGTQLSVL.

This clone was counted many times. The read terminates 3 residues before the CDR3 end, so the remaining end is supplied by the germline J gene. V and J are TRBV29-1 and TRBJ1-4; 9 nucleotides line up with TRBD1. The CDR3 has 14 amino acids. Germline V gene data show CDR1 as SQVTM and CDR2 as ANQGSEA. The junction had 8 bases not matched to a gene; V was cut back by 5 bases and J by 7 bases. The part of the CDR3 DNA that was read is TGCAGCGTTTACCACAGGGGGCAGAGTGAAAAA. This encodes CSVYHRGQSEK. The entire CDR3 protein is CSVYHRGQSEKLFF.

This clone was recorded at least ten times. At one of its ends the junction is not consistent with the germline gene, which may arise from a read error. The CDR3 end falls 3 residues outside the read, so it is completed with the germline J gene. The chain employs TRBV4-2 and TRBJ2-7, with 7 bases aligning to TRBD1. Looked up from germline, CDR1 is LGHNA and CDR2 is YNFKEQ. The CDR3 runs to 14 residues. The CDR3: CASSHTTGQYEQYF. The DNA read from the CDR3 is TGCGCCAGCAGCCATACGACAGGGCAGTACGAG.

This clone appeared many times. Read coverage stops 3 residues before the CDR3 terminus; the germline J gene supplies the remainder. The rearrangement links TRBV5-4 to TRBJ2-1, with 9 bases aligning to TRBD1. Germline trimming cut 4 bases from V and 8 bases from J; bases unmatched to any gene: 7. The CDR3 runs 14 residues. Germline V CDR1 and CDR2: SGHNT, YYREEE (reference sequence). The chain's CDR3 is CASSELQGAHEQFF. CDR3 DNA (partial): TGTGCCAGCAGCGAACTACAGGGGGCCCATGAG.

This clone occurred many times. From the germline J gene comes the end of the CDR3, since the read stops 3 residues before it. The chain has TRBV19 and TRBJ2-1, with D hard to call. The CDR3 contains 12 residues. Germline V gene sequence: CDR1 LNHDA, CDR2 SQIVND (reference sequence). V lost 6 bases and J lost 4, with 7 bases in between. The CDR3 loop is CASRGGYNEQFF. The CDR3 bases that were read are TGTGCCAGTAGAGGCGGTTACAATGAG.

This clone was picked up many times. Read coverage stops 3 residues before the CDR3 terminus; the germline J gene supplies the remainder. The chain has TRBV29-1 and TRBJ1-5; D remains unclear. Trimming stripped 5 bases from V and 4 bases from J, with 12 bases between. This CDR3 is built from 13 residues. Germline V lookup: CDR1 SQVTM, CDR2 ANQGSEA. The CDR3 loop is CSVHEGDNQPQHF. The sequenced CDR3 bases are TGCAGCGTTCACGAGGGTGATAATCAGCCC.

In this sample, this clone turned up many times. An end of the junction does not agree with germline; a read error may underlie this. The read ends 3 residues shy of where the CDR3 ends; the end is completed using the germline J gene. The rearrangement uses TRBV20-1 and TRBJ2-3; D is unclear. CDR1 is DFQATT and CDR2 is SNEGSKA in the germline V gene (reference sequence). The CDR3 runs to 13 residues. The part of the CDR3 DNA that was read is TGCAGTGCTATAGGTCCAGCCACAGACACG. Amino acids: CSAIGPATDT. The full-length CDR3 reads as CSAIGPATDTQYF.

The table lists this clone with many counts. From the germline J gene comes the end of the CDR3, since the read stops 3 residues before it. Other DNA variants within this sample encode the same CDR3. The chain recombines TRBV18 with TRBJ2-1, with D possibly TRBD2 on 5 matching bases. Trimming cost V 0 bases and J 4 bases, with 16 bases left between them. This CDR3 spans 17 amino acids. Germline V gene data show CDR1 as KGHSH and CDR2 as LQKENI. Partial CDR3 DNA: TGTGCCAGCTCACCACCCGCCGGAAGCGGAGCGTACAATGAG. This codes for CASSPPAGSGAYNE. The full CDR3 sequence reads CASSPPAGSGAYNEQFF.

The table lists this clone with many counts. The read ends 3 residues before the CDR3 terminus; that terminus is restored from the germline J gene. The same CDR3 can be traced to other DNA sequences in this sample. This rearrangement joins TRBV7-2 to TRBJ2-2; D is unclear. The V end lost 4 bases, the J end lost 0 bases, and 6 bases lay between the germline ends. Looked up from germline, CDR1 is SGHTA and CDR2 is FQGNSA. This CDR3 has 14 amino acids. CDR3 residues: CASSSLPNTGELFF. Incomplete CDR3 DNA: TGTGCCAGCAGCTCGCTACCGAACACCGGGGAG.